One and the same sample provided the 10 T cell receptor beta chains below, sequenced in a study of cytomegalovirus exposure and HLA in healthy donors. The primer mix had 60 Vbeta and 13 Jbeta primers. Libraries were prepared by immunoSEQ multiplex PCR; TCRdb keeps only in-frame clonotypes and omits some of them. Among 90,000 to 120,000 clones listed, around four fifths were seen once. The sequenced material came from PBMCs. These receptors all stem from a man in his thirties or forties in good health and CMV-seronegative.

This clone has only one observation. The chain couples TRBV7-2 to TRBJ2-7, with D tentatively TRBD1 (6 bases). V gave up 7 bases and J gave up 7 bases, with 14 bases separating them. This CDR3 spans 12 amino acids. Germline V gene lookup returns CDR1 SGHTA and CDR2 FQGNSA. The CDR3, as DNA: TGTGCCAGCAAGCGCCAGGGGTGGGAGCAGTACTTC. It is translated as CASKRQGWEQYF.

The rearrangement joins TRBV7-8 to TRBJ2-5; D gene ambiguous. Germline CDR1 and CDR2: SGHVS and FQNEAQ. V lost 2 bases and J 2 bases, leaving 9 bases between the germline ends. The CDR3 length is 14 residues. This CDR3 reads CASSLSASQETQYF. CDR3 DNA: TGTGCCAGCAGCTTAAGTGCCAGTCAAGAGACCCAGTACTTC.

V is TRBV5-6 and J is TRBJ2-7; TRBD2 matches at 13 bases. The CDR3 loop spans 19 amino acids. V was pared by 0 bases and J by 0 bases, with 9 bases of the junction left unmatched. Germline-derived CDR1 and CDR2 are SGHDT and YYEEEE. As DNA, the CDR3 is TGTGCCAGCAGCTTGGTGACTAGCGGGAGGTGGGACTACTCCTACGAGCAGTACTTC. This sequence encodes CASSLVTSGRWDYSYEQYF.

The J gene is TRBJ1-3, the V gene TRBV9; D ambiguous. CDR3 size: 14 residues. Germline V gene lookup returns CDR1 SGDLS and CDR2 YYNGEE. V lost 2 bases and J lost 2, with 8 bases in between. CDR3 residues: CASSVRGTGNTIYF. The CDR3 DNA sequence: TGTGCCAGCAGCGTTAGAGGAACTGGAAACACCATATATTTT.

The V call is TRBV5-5, the J call TRBJ1-1; TRBD1 matches 8 bases. Losses at the gene ends were 0 bases for V and 1 base for J; bases not matched to a gene: 2. This CDR3 is built from 15 residues. Germline CDR1 and CDR2: SGHKS and YYEKEE (reference sequence). CDR3 region: CASSLEDRGNTEAFF. DNA of the CDR3: TGTGCCAGCAGCTTGGAAGACAGGGGGAACACTGAAGCTTTCTTT.

This sequence joins TRBV9 and TRBJ2-3, with TRBD2 matching over 9 bases. The junction had 8 bases not matched to a gene; V was cut back by 3 bases and J by 3 bases. The CDR3 is 16 residues long. Germline CDR1 is SGDLS and CDR2 is YYNGEE. The CDR3 DNA reads as TGTGCCAGCAGCGCCTTAGCGGGGGAAGGGACAGATACGCAGTATTTT. It translates to CASSALAGEGTDTQYF. The variable domain in full, with the rest retrieved from reference TRBV9 and TRBJ2-3, is DSGVTQTPKHLITATGQRVTLRCSPRSGDLSVYWYQQSLDQGLQFLIQYYNGEERAKGNILERFSAQQFPDLHSELNLSSLELGDSALYFCASSALAGEGTDTQYFGPGTRLTVL.

The V gene is TRBV10-2, the J gene TRBJ1-1, with TRBD1 matching 8 bases. V was clipped by 6 bases and J by 5 bases; unmatched bases: 5. CDR3 size: 13 residues. Germline V lookup: CDR1 WSHSY, CDR2 SAAADI. CDR3 coding DNA: TGCGCCAGCAGCCGACAGGGGCGGACTGAAGCTTTCTTT. This encodes CASSRQGRTEAFF.

The chain employs TRBV7-9 and TRBJ2-7; D might be TRBD1 (6 bases). The CDR3 loop spans 13 amino acids. The germline V gene encodes CDR1 SEHNR and CDR2 FQNEAQ (reference sequence). Trimming removed 2 bases from V and 6 bases from J, with 11 bases in between. The CDR3 loop is CASSLPRTVEQYF. CDR3 bases: TGTGCCAGCAGCTTACCCCGGACAGTCGAGCAGTACTTC.

The rearrangement joins TRBV28 to TRBJ2-7, with D possibly being TRBD1 (6 bases). Trimming stripped 1 base from V and 5 bases from J, with 15 bases between. Germline assignment: CDR1 MDHEN and CDR2 SYDVKM. The CDR3 runs 15 residues. This CDR3 reads CASSLLAVQGNEQYF. Here the CDR3 DNA reads TGTGCCAGCAGTTTATTGGCCGTTCAGGGGAACGAGCAGTACTTC.

The genes are TRBV5-1 and TRBJ2-1, with 8 bases matching TRBD2. Losses at the gene ends were 6 bases for V and 6 bases for J; bases not matched to a gene: 14. Germline CDR1 SGHRS, CDR2 YFSETQ. CDR3 size: 16 residues. CDR3 bases: TGCGCCAGCACCCTCGAATCGGGGGGGTGGAGCAATGAGCAGTTCTTC. It yields the protein CASTLESGGWSNEQFF.